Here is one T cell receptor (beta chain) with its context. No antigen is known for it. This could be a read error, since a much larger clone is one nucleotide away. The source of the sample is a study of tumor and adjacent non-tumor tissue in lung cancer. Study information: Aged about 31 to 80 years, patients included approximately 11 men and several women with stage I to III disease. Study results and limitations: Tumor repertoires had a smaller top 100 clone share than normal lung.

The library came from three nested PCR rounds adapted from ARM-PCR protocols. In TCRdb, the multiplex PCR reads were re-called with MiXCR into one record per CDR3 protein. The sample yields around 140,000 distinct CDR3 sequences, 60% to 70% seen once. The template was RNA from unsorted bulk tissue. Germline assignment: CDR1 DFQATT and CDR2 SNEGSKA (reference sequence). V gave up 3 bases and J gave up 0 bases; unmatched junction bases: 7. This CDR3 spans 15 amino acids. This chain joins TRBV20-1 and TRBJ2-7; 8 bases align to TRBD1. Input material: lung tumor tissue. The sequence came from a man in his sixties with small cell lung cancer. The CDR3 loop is CSASEQGVYSYEQYF. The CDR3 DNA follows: TGCAGTGCTAGCGAACAGGGGGTGTACTCCTACGAGCAGTACTTC.